These 28 T cell receptor beta chains share one sample of origin, sequenced in a study of CD8 T cells in ankylosing spondylitis. Study-level points and caveats: Characteristic, it appeared, of ankylosing spondylitis blood was a TCR beta motif of roughly eight highly homologous variants.

For these TCRs, the target antigens are not known. TCRdb independently ran MiXCR on the 5' RACE reads; one entry per CDR3 protein. The sample has some 220,000 distinct CDR3 sequences, about 7% seen once. Sequencing input: blood, either unsorted or a sorted T cell fraction (not recorded which). These receptors were obtained from a male donor with ankylosing spondylitis.

In its sample, this clonotype was seen many times. This chain uses TRBV7-9 with TRBJ2-7; D not certain. Germline V CDR1 and CDR2: SEHNR, FQNEAQ (reference sequence). The CDR3 runs 15 residues. V gave up 0 bases and J gave up 2 bases, with 11 bases separating them. This CDR3 reads CASSLALSGPYEQYF. The CDR3 DNA is TGTGCCAGCAGCTTAGCTCTATCTGGACCCTACGAGCAGTACTTC.

The genes are TRBV6-6 and TRBJ1-2; D remains ambiguous. Germline assignment: CDR1 MNHNY and CDR2 SVGAGI (reference sequence). The CDR3 is 11 amino acids. V lost 6 bases to trimming and J lost 3 bases, with 5 bases between them. The DNA for the CDR3 is TGTGCCAGCAGAGAAGACTATGGCTACACCTTC. Its translation: CASREDYGYTF.

DNA of the CDR3: TGTGCCAGCATAGGGACAGGGGGAGAGACCCAGTACTTC. Translating gives CASIGTGGETQYF. This sequence joins TRBV27 and TRBJ2-5; 11 bases are a match to TRBD1. With V trimmed by 7 bases and J by 4 bases, 2 bases remained unmatched. This CDR3 is 13 amino acids long. CDR1 and CDR2 (germline): MNHEY, SMNVEV (reference sequence).

This clonotype was seen repeatedly, ten times or more. This chain links TRBV5-6 with TRBJ1-4, with TRBD1 identical over 11 bases. V trimming: 3 bases; J trimming: 7 bases; junction bases outside the gene matches: 8. From germline, CDR1 is SGHDT and CDR2 YYEEEE. The length of the CDR3 is 16 residues. The CDR3, as DNA: TGTGCCAGCAGCTATGATCCGGGACAGGGGGGTGAAAAACTGTTTTTT. Its translation is CASSYDPGQGGEKLFF.

This clonotype was observed at least ten times. This chain links TRBV6-5 with TRBJ2-3, with no clear D. Per the germline V gene, CDR1 is MNHEY and CDR2 is SVGAGI. The CDR3 runs to 13 residues. Trimming took off 0 bases at V and 8 bases at J, with 9 bases between the two ends. The chain's CDR3 is CASSYSEGITQYF. For the CDR3, the DNA is TGTGCCAGCAGTTACTCAGAAGGGATTACGCAGTATTTT.

In this sample, this clonotype turned up a few times. The chain combines TRBV5-1 with TRBJ1-6; TRBD1 matches 9 bases. The J segment lost 0 bases and the V segment lost 4 bases, leaving 5 bases of the junction unmatched. Germline V gene lookup returns CDR1 SGHRS and CDR2 YFSETQ. CDR3 length equals 17 residues. CDR3 DNA sequence: TGCGCCAGCAGCCTCCGGGACAGGGTCTCCTATAATTCACCCCTCCACTTT. Protein: CASSLRDRVSYNSPLHF.

The chain joins TRBV7-3 to TRBJ1-2; D remains unclear. Trimming took off 4 bases at V and 3 bases at J, with 15 bases between the two ends. This CDR3 region has 15 residues. Germline CDR1 and CDR2: SGHTA and FQGTGA. CDR3 sequence: CASSSLTRRDYGYTF. The CDR3 nucleotides read TGTGCCAGCAGCTCCCTAACGCGGCGGGACTATGGCTACACCTTC.

At least ten counts were recorded for this clonotype. The J gene is TRBJ2-7, the V gene TRBV9; no definite D call. CDR3 length: 14 residues. Germline CDR1 is SGDLS and CDR2 is YYNGEE. Trimming pared 0 bases from V and 0 bases from J, leaving 7 bases between. CDR3 loop: CASSVAASSYEQYF. The DNA for the CDR3 is TGTGCCAGCAGCGTAGCTGCGAGCTCCTACGAGCAGTACTTC.

This clonotype was picked up many times. The chain combines TRBV18 with TRBJ2-1, with a tentative D call TRBD2 (6 bases). Per the germline V gene, CDR1 is KGHSH and CDR2 is LQKENI. The CDR3 runs 15 residues. Trimming took 0 bases from V and 8 from J, leaving 14 bases between them. The CDR3 reads CASSPPAGRGDEQFF. In DNA, the CDR3 is TGTGCCAGCTCACCACCGGCGGGAAGGGGCGATGAGCAGTTCTTC.

This clonotype was seen many times. J is TRBJ2-1 and V is TRBV6-1; D is uncertain. Trimming removed 7 bases from V and 4 bases from J, with 17 bases in between. The length of the CDR3 is 15 residues. Germline loops: CDR1 MNHNS, CDR2 SASEGT. The CDR3 coding sequence is TGTGCCAGCACCCCGTCGGGCAGCAGATACAATGAGCAGTTCTTC. It specifies CASTPSGSRYNEQFF.

This clonotype was counted ten times or more. This chain connects TRBV6-5 to TRBJ2-7, with D uncertain. The CDR3 is 13 residues long. Trimming took 2 bases from V and 1 from J, leaving 6 bases between them. The germline CDR1 and CDR2 sequences are MNHEY and SVGAGI. This chain's CDR3 is CASSYEQSYEQYF. For the CDR3, the DNA is TGTGCCAGCAGTTACGAACAGTCCTACGAGCAGTACTTC.

This clonotype has more than one count but fewer than ten. The chain couples TRBV10-3 to TRBJ1-1; D might be TRBD1 (5 bases). This CDR3 comprises 10 residues. Germline lookup yields CDR1 ENHRY and CDR2 SYGVKD. Trimming removed 8 bases from V and 5 bases from J, with 6 bases in between. CDR3 DNA sequence: TGTGCCATCGGGGGGACTGAAGCTTTCTTT. Protein product: CAIGGTEAFF.

The chain combines TRBV19 with TRBJ2-3; 8 bases are a match to TRBD2. The junction had 6 bases not matched to a gene; V was cut back by 3 bases and J by 10 bases. Germline V gene lookup returns CDR1 LNHDA and CDR2 SQIVND (reference sequence). CDR3 size: 13 residues. DNA of the CDR3: TGTGCCAGTAGTATCGGGGGGACTAGAGCGCAGTATTTT. Translated, it gives CASSIGGTRAQYF.

This clonotype has ten or more counts. This rearrangement joins TRBV24-1 to TRBJ2-7; maybe TRBD1 (5 bases). The germline gives CDR1 KGHDR, CDR2 SFDVKD. The CDR3 sequence is 13 residues long. The V gene lost 0 bases and the J gene lost 6 bases, with 8 bases spanning the gap. CDR3 DNA sequence: TGTGCCACCAGTGATTTGGGGCAGGGCGAGCAGTACTTC. Protein product: CATSDLGQGEQYF.

This clonotype appeared many times. The chain is built from TRBV5-1 and TRBJ2-1; D is unresolved. Trimming took 0 bases from V and 5 from J, leaving 9 bases between them. The CDR3 length is 14 residues. The germline gives CDR1 SGHRS, CDR2 YFSETQ. The CDR3 loop is CASSLDGWDNEQFF. CDR3 sequence (DNA): TGCGCCAGCAGCTTGGATGGTTGGGACAATGAGCAGTTCTTC.

The V call is TRBV7-6, the J call TRBJ1-4; 8 nucleotides line up with TRBD1. The CDR3 has 15 residues. CDR1 is SGHVS, CDR2 FNYEAQ, per germline. The J segment lost 7 bases and the V segment lost 5 bases, leaving 9 bases of the junction unmatched. This CDR3 is CASSRSGGAGEKLFF. CDR3 nucleotide sequence: TGTGCCAGCAGCCGATCAGGGGGCGCGGGTGAAAAACTGTTTTTT.

This clonotype was picked up many times. V and J are TRBV4-2 and TRBJ2-1; 7 bases align to TRBD2. V lost 0 bases and J lost 4; bases outside the gene matches: 9. CDR3 length: 17 residues. The germline V gene has CDR1 LGHNA and CDR2 YNFKEQ. CDR3 nucleotide sequence: TGTGCCAGCAGCCAAGATATAGGGCTAGCGGAGTACAATGAGCAGTTCTTC. Translation: CASSQDIGLAEYNEQFF.

This clonotype was observed many times. The chain combines TRBV11-1 with TRBJ2-1; the D gene is possibly TRBD2 (5 bases). In germline, CDR1 is SGHAT, CDR2 FQDESV (reference sequence). The CDR3 length is 19 residues. Trimming pared 1 base from V and 0 bases from J, leaving 19 bases between. The CDR3 is CASSLESMFGLSSYNEQFF. In nucleotides, the CDR3 is TGTGCCAGCAGCTTAGAGTCTATGTTCGGACTCAGCTCCTACAATGAGCAGTTCTTC.

V and J are TRBV20-1 and TRBJ2-3, with TRBD2 matching over 9 bases. The ends lost 2 bases at V and 0 bases at J; junction bases unmatched: 9. CDR3 length equals 17 residues. Looked up from germline, CDR1 is DFQATT and CDR2 is SNEGSKA (reference sequence). The CDR3 loop is CSARTYPTSGSTDTQYF. In DNA, the CDR3 is TGCAGTGCTAGAACCTACCCGACTAGCGGCAGCACAGATACGCAGTATTTT.

The chain has TRBV18 and TRBJ2-1, with D tentatively TRBD2 (6 bases). V lost 3 bases and J lost 4, with 19 bases in between. Looked up from germline, CDR1 is KGHSH and CDR2 is LQKENI. CDR3 length: 17 amino acids. CDR3 in DNA: TGTGCCAGCTCACCCGCCGGAGGGGCCTCTCGATACAATGAGCAGTTCTTC. Its protein product is CASSPAGGASRYNEQFF. The full variable domain, with the rest looked up from reference TRBV18 and TRBJ2-1, is NAGVMQNPRHLVRRRGQEARLRCSPMKGHSHVYWYRQLPEEGLKFMVYLQKENIIDESGMPKERFSAEFPKEGPSILRIQQVVRGDSAAYFCASSPAGGASRYNEQFFGPGTRLTVL.

This chain links TRBV10-3 with TRBJ2-7, with D perhaps matching TRBD2 (6 bases). V gave up 7 bases and J gave up 0 bases, with 13 bases separating them. Looked up from germline, CDR1 is ENHRY and CDR2 is SYGVKD. The CDR3 has 14 residues. The CDR3 sequence: CAITDRESSYEQYF. The CDR3 nucleotides are TGTGCCATCACAGATCGGGAGAGCTCCTACGAGCAGTACTTC.

Only a few counts were recorded for this clonotype. This chain links TRBV7-6 with TRBJ1-3, with D hard to call. Per germline, CDR1 SGHVS and CDR2 FNYEAQ. This CDR3 region has 16 residues. With 1 base removed from V and 0 bases from J, the gap between germline ends came to 10 bases. This chain's CDR3 is CASSLGGSRSGNTIYF. The CDR3 region has the DNA TGTGCCAGCAGCTTAGGGGGATCCCGCTCTGGAAACACCATATATTTT.

This clonotype was seen at least ten times. This chain links TRBV7-9 with TRBJ2-7; D uncertain. The length of the CDR3 is 12 residues. Per germline, CDR1 SEHNR and CDR2 FQNEAQ (reference sequence). Trimming shortened V by 1 base and J by 12 bases, and 13 bases separated the two germline ends. The CDR3 spells CASSLGGGFWYF. DNA for the CDR3: TGTGCCAGCAGCTTAGGGGGTGGATTTTGGTACTTC. Full variable domain (remainder filled in from reference TRBV7-9 and TRBJ2-7): DTGVSQNPRHKITKRGQNVTFRCDPISEHNRLYWYRQTLGQGPEFLTYFQNEAQLEKSRLLSDRFSAERPKGSFSTLEIQRTEQGDSAMYLCASSLGGGFWYFGPGTRLTVT.

This clonotype was counted between two and nine times. This chain's CDR3 is CASSLSGTSIIVRYNEQFF. In DNA form, the CDR3 reads TGTGCCAGCAGCCTATCCGGGACTAGCATCATTGTACGCTACAATGAGCAGTTCTTC. The chain employs TRBV11-2 and TRBJ2-1, with TRBD2 matching over 9 bases. Germline V gene lookup returns CDR1 SGHAT and CDR2 FQNNGV. The CDR3 is 19 residues long. The ends lost 5 bases at V and 3 bases at J; junction bases unmatched: 17.

Ten or more counts support this clonotype. The V and J genes are TRBV11-1 and TRBJ2-7; tentative D call: TRBD2 (5 bases). Germline V lookup: CDR1 SGHAT, CDR2 FQDESV (reference sequence). Between the trimmed V and J ends, which lost 5 bases and 1 base, there was a span of 9 bases. The CDR3 is 13 amino acids. This chain's CDR3 is CASSLTTSYEQYF. CDR3 coding DNA: TGTGCCAGCAGCCTGACTACGTCCTACGAGCAGTACTTC.

Only a few counts were recorded for this clonotype. The V call is TRBV6-2 or TRBV6-3, the J call TRBJ2-3; 8 nucleotides match TRBD1. CDR1 is MNHEY and CDR2 is SVGEGT in the germline V gene. The V and J ends lost 6 bases and 4 bases, in that order; junction bases with no gene match: 12. The CDR3 extends over 16 amino acids. In DNA, the CDR3 is TGTGCCAGCAGGAAATGGACAGGGCCCCCGTCAGATACGCAGTATTTT. It specifies CASRKWTGPPSDTQYF.

This clonotype was recorded at least ten times. V usage is TRBV27 and J usage is TRBJ1-5, with D unclear. Germline V gene data show CDR1 as MNHEY and CDR2 as SMNVEV (reference sequence). The ends were cut back, 0 bases at V and 1 base at J, with 4 bases in the middle. The CDR3 runs to 14 residues. The CDR3 region is CASSLSGSNQPQHF. The CDR3 coding sequence is TGTGCCAGCAGTTTATCTGGGAGCAATCAGCCCCAGCATTTT.

This clonotype was observed many times. The genes are TRBV28 and TRBJ2-7; TRBD1 matches at 7 bases. V shed 6 bases and J 2 bases; nucleotides not matched to a gene: 10. The CDR3 runs to 15 residues. Germline CDR1 MDHEN, CDR2 SYDVKM. The CDR3: CASRYSTGETYEQYF. CDR3 coding DNA: TGTGCCAGCAGATATTCCACAGGGGAAACCTACGAGCAGTACTTC.